These T cell receptor beta chains were read from a single sample in a study of blood T cells in healthy people across ages. MiXCR was run by TCRdb on the 5' RACE reads, yielding one entry per CDR3 protein. Of around 1,600,000 distinct CDR3 sequences detected, 35% to 45% appear once; the ten largest clones hold under 5%. Material for sequencing was blood. The receptors derive from a woman aged 18-29 years in good health. Each CDR3 is given with its conserved first and last residue.

v_gene | CDR3aa
TRBV20-1 | CSATAGDKETQYF
TRBV25-1 | CASSISTSGESYEQYF
TRBV20-1 | CSVKEGGQYGYTF
TRBV6-1 | CASSERQGTEAFF
TRBV7-9 | CASSPQAAINTDTQYF
TRBV20-1 | CSARVGGSWNEQFF
TRBV7-2 | CASSAQGAIDSPLHF
TRBV4-3 | CASSQDRLAENTGELFF
TRBV7-8 | CASSSDRGYQPQHF
TRBV12-3/TRBV12-4 | CASKGGEQFF
TRBV20-1 | CSAQRGRDSPLHF
TRBV10-3 | CAIRGASSSTDTQYF
TRBV27 | CASSFSPGVDEQYF
TRBV15 | CATSRAGDRWGNEQFF
TRBV6-2/TRBV6-3 | CASTKSGTAVYNTARRSTDTQYF
TRBV7-9 | CATLMAGGPFEQFF
TRBV20-1 | CSAVPSGANVLTF
TRBV15 | CATSTGLAGTDTQYF
TRBV12-5 | CASATNVWNEQYF
TRBV4-3 | CASSHQIAGGPSEQYF
TRBV4-3 | CASSQDANSGDNVLTF
TRBV29-1 | CSVEGASGSTGELFF
TRBV29-1 | CSVAVRSPYEQYF
TRBV6-5 | CASSPTEGANYGYTF
TRBV15 | CVTSRDLAGAGEDTQYF
TRBV11-2 | CASSLDGPEYNEQFF
TRBV3-1 | CASSQWGVRAPNTGELFF
TRBV5-5 | CASSFTLAESSYNEQFF
TRBV29-1 | CSVETNLGRHEQYF
TRBV27 | CASGEAGGTDTQYF
TRBV7-9 | CASSFLDRGSTDTQYF
TRBV29-1 | CSVTGLDTQYF
TRBV29-1 | CSVAGTENSGNTIYF
TRBV7-2 | CASSFGISPDTQYF
TRBV10-3 | CAIKPLDNYGYTF
TRBV10-3 | CAIREGGGGTEAFF
TRBV6-6 | CAISWGGGVDTQYF
TRBV10-3 | CAIGNSNYGYTF
TRBV29-1 | CSVPSGAQETQYF
TRBV7-2 | CASSEYGGPSINNEQFF
TRBV29-1 | CSVGVPGEEETQYF
TRBV7-2 | CASSRGKSGEKLFF
TRBV27 | CASSLSGQGAGYEQYF
TRBV3-1 | CASSQGVSGGANIQYF
TRBV7-2 | CASSLGTSGRPGGEQFF
TRBV12-3/TRBV12-4 | CASSFSGHSEQYF
TRBV12-3/TRBV12-4 | CASSRGTGSGAFF
TRBV11-1 | CASSHGLAEGNPVTYF
TRBV10-2 | CAARDSGGYNEQFF
TRBV7-9 | CASSLDPGTGEHQPQHF
TRBV2 | CASSVNRGQLFF